Following are 27 T cell receptor beta chains from one sample sequenced in a study of vaccination and CD4 T cells after COVID-19. The study sequenced cultured CD4+ T cell DNA using the Oncomine TCR Beta short-read assay. TCRdb reanalysed the PCR reads using MiXCR and keeps one entry per CDR3 protein. This table has 6,000 to 7,500 distinct CDR3 sequences, approximately 50% appearing once. The antigens of these receptors remain unknown. Documented treatment: approximately 9-day PBMC culture with coronavirus spike peptide pools or control peptides (ViraFEST assay). These CD4+ T cells came from an unexposed donor, sampled before the COVID-19 pandemic (2011-2018). Sequencing input: CD4+ T cells from blood, cultured in vitro. The receptors were gathered from a human donor in good health.

V gene TRBV20-1 combines with J gene TRBJ1-6, with D unclear. The V end lost 0 bases, the J end lost 3 bases, and 12 bases lay between the germline ends. Germline V gene lookup returns CDR1 DFQATT and CDR2 SNEGSKA (reference sequence). The CDR3 totals 16 residues. The CDR3 protein is CSARDEDLLYNSPLHF. The CDR3, as DNA: TGCAGTGCTAGAGACGAGGACCTACTCTATAATTCACCCCTCCACTTT.

The chain combines TRBV7-9 with TRBJ2-2; TRBD1 agrees at 8 bases. Germline-derived CDR1 and CDR2 are SEHNR and FQNEAQ (reference sequence). CDR3 size: 16 residues. With 2 bases clipped from V and 6 bases from J, the junction kept 8 bases outside the gene matches. The CDR3 region has the DNA TGTGCCAGCAGCTTAAGACAGGGGATCCCCGCCGGGGAGCTGTTTTTT. This gives the protein CASSLRQGIPAGELFF.

The chain joins TRBV20-1 to TRBJ2-1, with a tentative D call TRBD2 (6 bases). V lost 2 bases, J lost 6 bases, and 14 bases lay in between. Germline loops: CDR1 DFQATT, CDR2 SNEGSKA (reference sequence). The CDR3 is 14 amino acids. As DNA, the CDR3 is TGCAGTGCTAGACAAGGACTATGGGCCAATGAGCAGTTCTTC. Translation: CSARQGLWANEQFF.

The genes are TRBV10-3 and TRBJ2-3; D is uncertain. CDR1 is ENHRY, CDR2 SYGVKD, per germline. The V end was cut by 6 bases, the J end by 3 bases, with 10 bases between. The CDR3 is 13 amino acids. The CDR3 region has the DNA TGTGCCATCAGCGCACCCCGGACAGATACGCAGTATTTT. Translated, it gives CAISAPRTDTQYF.

The chain combines TRBV11-2 with TRBJ2-2; D possibly uses TRBD1 or TRBD2 (6 bases each). This CDR3 is built from 14 residues. The V and J ends lost 5 bases and 4 bases respectively, with 11 bases between them. The germline V gene has CDR1 SGHAT and CDR2 FQNNGV. The CDR3 nucleotides are TGTGCCAGCAGCCCGGGGGCCCTCACCGGGGAGCTGTTTTTT. It translates to CASSPGALTGELFF.

This clonotype has only a few counts. V gene TRBV19 combines with J gene TRBJ1-2; D not resolved. The CDR3 is made up of 14 amino acids. V lost 4 bases to trimming and J lost 0 bases, with 9 bases between them. Germline V gene lookup returns CDR1 LNHDA and CDR2 SQIVND (reference sequence). The CDR3 sequence is CASSSQPANYGYTF. DNA of the CDR3: TGTGCCAGTAGTAGCCAGCCAGCTAACTATGGCTACACCTTC.

J is TRBJ2-5 and V is TRBV7-2, with TRBD1 matching 9 bases. Germline V gene lookup returns CDR1 SGHTA and CDR2 FQGNSA. V was pared by 3 bases and J by 5 bases, with 13 bases of the junction left unmatched. The CDR3 loop spans 17 amino acids. CDR3: CASSFTLRGTGTETQYF. DNA for the CDR3: TGTGCCAGCAGCTTCACTTTACGGGGGACAGGGACCGAGACCCAGTACTTC.

This clonotype was found a few times. The CDR3 sequence: CASIPTGPGKTQYF. The CDR3 DNA sequence: TGTGCCAGCATTCCCACAGGGCCGGGAAAGACCCAGTACTTC. The genes are TRBV6-2 or TRBV6-3 and TRBJ2-5; perhaps TRBD1 as D (6 bases). Per germline, CDR1 MNHEY and CDR2 SVGEGT. The V and J ends lost 7 bases and 6 bases respectively, with 18 bases between them. The CDR3 is 14 amino acids.

In this sample, this clonotype turned up a few times. The limits of the CDR3 on the DNA are not certain, so only TCRdb's listed CDR3 is given. The chain joins TRBV7-2 to TRBJ2-3. Germline-derived CDR1 and CDR2 are SGHTA and FQGNSA. The CDR3 is 15 residues long, ends included. The CDR3 reads CASSSVRRATDTQYF.

The CDR3 nucleotides are TGTGCCAGCAGCGTCCTAGCGGGAGGGGCATACGAGCAGTACTTC. Amino acids: CASSVLAGGAYEQYF. The gene calls are TRBV7-2 and TRBJ2-7; TRBD2 matches at 12 bases. The germline gives CDR1 SGHTA, CDR2 FQGNSA. This CDR3 is 15 amino acids long. Trimming at V came to 5 bases and at J to 4 bases, leaving 6 bases not matched to a gene.

The chain combines TRBV12-3 or TRBV12-4 with TRBJ2-3; weak D call: TRBD2 (7 bases). This CDR3 region has 15 residues. V lost 8 bases and J 3 bases, leaving 18 bases between the germline ends. The CDR3 region is CASSVLGGRTDTQYF. Here the CDR3 DNA reads TGTGCCAGCTCCGTCCTCGGGGGGCGTACAGATACGCAGTATTTT.

This clonotype was seen more than once but under ten times. The rearrangement links TRBV7-9 to TRBJ2-3; D gene uncertain. CDR1 is SEHNR, CDR2 FQNEAQ, per germline (reference sequence). V was shortened by 5 bases and J by 1 base, with 19 bases between the two germline ends. CDR3 length: 17 amino acids. The CDR3 coding sequence is TGTGCCAGCAGCCTAAGCCCCTTGGCAACCCGCACAGATACGCAGTATTTT. It translates to CASSLSPLATRTDTQYF.

J is TRBJ2-2 and V is TRBV6-5; D is uncertain. Trimming stripped 0 bases from V and 3 bases from J, with 8 bases between. CDR3 length: 15 amino acids. Germline V CDR1 and CDR2: MNHEY, SVGAGI. CDR3 in DNA: TGTGCCAGCAGTTACTCACAGATTGACACCGGGGAGCTGTTTTTT. Translated, it gives CASSYSQIDTGELFF.

This clonotype was seen only a few times. The chain employs TRBV7-2 and TRBJ2-5, with unresolved D. CDR3 length: 12 residues. CDR1 SGHTA and CDR2 FQGNSA come from the germline V gene. Trimming removed 5 bases at V and 2 bases at J, with 6 bases between. The CDR3 sequence: CASSIRQETQYF. The CDR3, as DNA: TGTGCCAGCAGCATTCGACAAGAGACCCAGTACTTC.

V usage is TRBV24-1 and J usage is TRBJ2-3, with 12 bases identical to TRBD1. Looked up from germline, CDR1 is KGHDR and CDR2 is SFDVKD. V shed 9 bases, J shed 5 bases, and the junction held 8 bases outside the gene matches. The CDR3 length is 15 residues. CDR3: CATQRGTGGLDTQYF. The CDR3 bases are TGTGCCACCCAGCGGGGGACAGGGGGCTTAGATACGCAGTATTTT.

V is TRBV5-8 and J is TRBJ1-2; possibly TRBD1 for D (6 bases). The CDR3 consists of 13 residues. Germline V lookup: CDR1 SGHTS, CDR2 YDEGEE. Trimming pared 2 bases from V and 4 bases from J, leaving 9 bases between. The CDR3 nucleotides are TGTGCCAGCAGCTTATCCAGGGGCTATGGCTACACCTTC. Its translation is CASSLSRGYGYTF.

The rearrangement uses TRBV19 and TRBJ1-6; possible D gene TRBD1, 5 bases. With 7 bases removed from V and 10 bases from J, the gap between germline ends came to 17 bases. Germline CDR1 reads LNHDA; CDR2 reads SQIVND (reference sequence). The CDR3 contains 14 residues. The CDR3 loop is CASTLVRGESPLHF. DNA for the CDR3: TGTGCCAGTACCCTGGTTAGGGGTGAGTCACCCCTCCACTTT.

In its sample, this clonotype was seen a few times. The rearrangement joins TRBV7-2 to TRBJ1-1; TRBD1 might be the D (5 bases). V lost 0 bases to trimming and J lost 5 bases, with 7 bases between them. Germline loops: CDR1 SGHTA, CDR2 FQGNSA. CDR3 length equals 13 residues. The CDR3 sequence is CASSLAQGTEAFF. DNA for the CDR3: TGTGCCAGCAGCTTAGCCCAGGGTACTGAAGCTTTCTTT.

The chain couples TRBV20-1 to TRBJ2-1, with 9 bases aligning to TRBD2. The CDR3 covers 15 residues. V shed 3 bases, J shed 6 bases, and the junction held 9 bases outside the gene matches. CDR1 is DFQATT, CDR2 SNEGSKA, per germline (reference sequence). CDR3 sequence (DNA): TGCAGTGCTAGCCCCGTCGGGCGGGGGGGCAATGAGCAGTTCTTC. It translates to CSASPVGRGGNEQFF.

This rearrangement joins TRBV28 to TRBJ1-5; D is undetermined. With 5 bases removed from V and 7 bases from J, the gap between germline ends came to 9 bases. CDR3 length: 12 residues. Germline-derived CDR1 and CDR2 are MDHEN and SYDVKM. This CDR3 is CASSRPGQPQHF. The CDR3, as DNA: TGTGCCAGCAGTAGACCGGGGCAGCCCCAGCATTTT.

As to this clonotype: The junction departs from germline at one end; a sequencing error may be responsible. The chain couples TRBV6-1 to TRBJ1-2; no definite D call. This CDR3 contains 13 residues. Germline values: CDR1 MNHNS, CDR2 SASEGT. For the CDR3, the DNA is TGTACCAGCTCCAAGGCATCCAACTATGGCTACACCTTC. It codes for CTSSKASNYGYTF.

The chain is built from TRBV6-5 and TRBJ2-3; D gene unclear. Germline V gives CDR1 MNHEY, CDR2 SVGAGI. V shed 2 bases and J shed 3 bases, with 12 bases lying between them. This CDR3 has 15 residues. CDR3 sequence: CASSYTPPLTDTQYF. The CDR3 bases are TGTGCCAGCAGTTACACCCCACCACTTACAGATACGCAGTATTTT.

The sample holds a few counts of this clonotype. The chain couples TRBV6-1 to TRBJ1-5; D is possibly TRBD1 (5 bases). Germline CDR1 MNHNS, CDR2 SASEGT. The CDR3 is 16 residues long. Trimming cost V 4 bases and J 2 bases, with 15 bases left between them. The CDR3 nucleotides are TGTGCCAGCAGTGGACCGGTTAGGGGTGGCAATCAGCCCCAGCATTTT. This sequence encodes CASSGPVRGGNQPQHF.

The rearrangement links TRBV7-9 to TRBJ2-2; D remains unclear. Germline V CDR1 and CDR2: SEHNR, FQNEAQ (reference sequence). V gave up 0 bases and J gave up 3 bases, with 5 bases separating them. The CDR3 extends over 14 amino acids. The CDR3 loop is CASSLAGYTGELFF. The CDR3 bases are TGTGCCAGCAGCTTAGCGGGATACACCGGGGAGCTGTTTTTT. The variable domain in full, with the rest retrieved from reference TRBV7-9 and TRBJ2-2, is DTGVSQNPRHKITKRGQNVTFRCDPISEHNRLYWYRQTLGQGPEFLTYFQNEAQLEKSRLLSDRFSAERPKGSFSTLEIQRTEQGDSAMYLCASSLAGYTGELFFGEGSRLTVL.

This clonotype was counted between two and nine times. The chain combines TRBV6-5 with TRBJ1-6; tentative D call: TRBD1 (5 bases). V dropped 0 bases and J dropped 4 bases, with 13 bases sitting between them. The CDR3 has 17 amino acids. In germline, CDR1 is MNHEY, CDR2 SVGAGI. CDR3 loop: CASSYSVRASYNSPLHF. DNA for the CDR3: TGTGCCAGCAGTTACTCTGTCAGGGCCTCGTATAATTCACCCCTCCACTTT.

The V gene is TRBV27, the J gene TRBJ2-5; 9 positions match TRBD2. Unmatched junction bases numbered 11, after V lost 5 bases and J lost 7 bases. The CDR3 sequence is 15 residues long. Germline CDR1 reads MNHEY; CDR2 reads SMNVEV (reference sequence). The CDR3 nucleotides are TGTGCCAGCAGTGTAATAGCGGGAGCGGGGGGGACCCAGTACTTC. Protein: CASSVIAGAGGTQYF.

This clonotype has only a few counts. The chain joins TRBV6-2 or TRBV6-3 to TRBJ1-5; maybe TRBD1 (5 bases). The CDR3 is made up of 15 amino acids. Per the germline V gene, CDR1 is MNHEY and CDR2 is SVGEGT. V shed 7 bases and J shed 6 bases, with 19 bases lying between them. The CDR3, as DNA: TGTGCCAGCATTCGGGACCCCTCTTTCGGTCAGCCCCAGCATTTT. As protein: CASIRDPSFGQPQHF.